This T cell receptor beta chain originates from a study of T cell responses to AZD1222 COVID-19 vaccine. TCRdb's table, derived via immunoSEQ multiplex PCR, lists solely in-frame clones and lacks some. The table records fewer than 200,000 clones, roughly nine tenths of them present only once. The CDR3 covers 15 residues. Germline values: CDR1 WSHSY, CDR2 SAAADI. The J segment lost 5 bases and the V segment lost 6 bases, leaving 4 bases of the junction unmatched. The chain employs TRBV10-2 and TRBJ1-6, with 10 bases that match TRBD1. The specimen was peripheral blood, collected on day 0 of AZD1222 vaccination. This receptor was taken from an adult in good health. This CDR3 is CASRDRGLDNSPLHF. The DNA for the CDR3 is TGCGCCAGCAGAGACAGGGGGCTGGATAATTCACCCCTCCACTTT.